One and the same sample provided the 10 T cell receptor beta chains below, sequenced in a study of identical twins. One entry per CDR3 protein results from TCRdb running MiXCR on the 5' RACE reads. The data contain around 250,000 distinct CDR3 sequences, 6.5% of them seen just once; the ten biggest clones take up roughly 15%. These data also featured in a second study, about T cells expressing NK-cell markers.

The source material was CD8+ T cells sorted from blood. These receptors all come from a woman younger than 35 in good health.

The gene calls are TRBV6-5 and TRBJ2-7; 7 nucleotides agree with TRBD1. The CDR3 runs 15 residues. Per germline, CDR1 MNHEY and CDR2 SVGAGI. The ends lost 2 bases at V and 1 base at J; junction bases unmatched: 5. The CDR3 loop reads CASSYETGTSYEQYF. CDR3 nucleotide sequence: TGTGCCAGCAGTTACGAGACAGGGACATCCTACGAGCAGTACTTC.

The chain combines TRBV13 with TRBJ2-1, with D hard to call. This CDR3 is 14 amino acids long. Trimming took 0 bases from V and 6 from J, leaving 9 bases between them. The germline gives CDR1 PRHDT, CDR2 FYEKMQ (reference sequence). The CDR3 bases are TGTGCCAGCAGCTTAGGCCTTAGTACCAATGAGCAGTTCTTC. It specifies CASSLGLSTNEQFF.

This clonotype appeared many times. The V gene is TRBV7-9, the J gene TRBJ2-3; D is unclear. The ends were cut back, 5 bases at V and 1 base at J, with 10 bases in the middle. The CDR3 contains 14 residues. Germline CDR1 reads SEHNR; CDR2 reads FQNEAQ (reference sequence). CDR3 amino acids: CASSADTRTDTQYF. CDR3 coding DNA: TGTGCCAGCAGCGCTGACACTCGCACAGATACGCAGTATTTT.

The chain links TRBV9 to TRBJ2-1; 8 bases align to TRBD2. Unmatched junction bases numbered 8, after V lost 0 bases and J lost 6 bases. Germline V gives CDR1 SGDLS, CDR2 YYNGEE. The CDR3 is 16 residues long. The CDR3 loop reads CASSVGGGLAGNEQFF. In DNA, the CDR3 is TGTGCCAGCAGCGTAGGAGGGGGGCTAGCGGGCAATGAGCAGTTCTTC. Filled out from reference TRBV9 and TRBJ2-1, the complete variable domain reads DSGVTQTPKHLITATGQRVTLRCSPRSGDLSVYWYQQSLDQGLQFLIQYYNGEERAKGNILERFSAQQFPDLHSELNLSSLELGDSALYFCASSVGGGLAGNEQFFGPGTRLTVL.

In this sample, this clonotype turned up a few times. The V and J genes are TRBV27 and TRBJ2-7; the match to TRBD2 covers 7 bases. Looked up from germline, CDR1 is MNHEY and CDR2 is SMNVEV (reference sequence). V shed 10 bases, J shed 3 bases, and the junction held 12 bases outside the gene matches. CDR3 length equals 14 residues. CDR3: CATGLSASGYEQYF. The DNA for the CDR3 is TGTGCCACCGGATTATCGGCTAGCGGCTACGAGCAGTACTTC.

The CDR3 region is CASSQSSGIGEQYF. The CDR3 DNA reads TGCGCCAGCAGCCAATCCAGCGGGATCGGGGAGCAGTACTTC. This sequence joins TRBV4-3 and TRBJ2-7; 7 positions match TRBD2. V lost 2 bases and J lost 7; bases outside the gene matches: 8. Germline values: CDR1 LGHNA, CDR2 YSLEER. CDR3 length equals 14 residues.

There are many counts of this clonotype. This chain uses TRBV6-1 with TRBJ1-5, with 8 bases identical to TRBD1. Trimming cost V 7 bases and J 7 bases; bases outside gene matches: 12. Germline V CDR1 and CDR2: MNHNS, SASEGT. The CDR3 sequence is 15 residues long. The CDR3 DNA follows: TGTGCCAGCACCTCTTCCAGGGGGCTAGGACAGCCCCAGCATTTT. As protein: CASTSSRGLGQPQHF.

This clonotype was seen a handful of times. The chain carries TRBV7-6 and TRBJ2-7, with TRBD2 matching over 9 bases. The CDR3 has 14 residues. Germline CDR1 and CDR2: SGHVS and FNYEAQ. J lost 5 bases, V lost 4 bases, and 6 bases had no gene match. CDR3 protein: CASSSLSGSNEQYF. DNA of the CDR3: TGTGCCAGCAGCTCCCTTAGCGGGAGTAACGAGCAGTACTTC.

V gene TRBV6-5 combines with J gene TRBJ1-2, with D uncertain. V was pared by 0 bases and J by 2 bases, with 16 bases between. CDR3 size: 17 residues. Germline CDR1 and CDR2: MNHEY and SVGAGI. The CDR3 protein is CASSYSSKAGTNYGYTF. Written as DNA, the CDR3 is TGTGCCAGCAGTTACTCGAGTAAAGCAGGAACAAACTATGGCTACACCTTC.

The gene calls are TRBV7-2 and TRBJ2-1; 16 bases are shared with TRBD2. With 5 bases clipped from V and 12 bases from J, the junction kept 7 bases outside the gene matches. Germline-derived CDR1 and CDR2 are SGHTA and FQGNSA. The CDR3 loop spans 15 amino acids. This chain's CDR3 is CASSAGTSGRGGQFF. For the CDR3, the DNA is TGTGCCAGCAGCGCGGGGACTAGCGGGAGGGGGGGGCAGTTCTTC.